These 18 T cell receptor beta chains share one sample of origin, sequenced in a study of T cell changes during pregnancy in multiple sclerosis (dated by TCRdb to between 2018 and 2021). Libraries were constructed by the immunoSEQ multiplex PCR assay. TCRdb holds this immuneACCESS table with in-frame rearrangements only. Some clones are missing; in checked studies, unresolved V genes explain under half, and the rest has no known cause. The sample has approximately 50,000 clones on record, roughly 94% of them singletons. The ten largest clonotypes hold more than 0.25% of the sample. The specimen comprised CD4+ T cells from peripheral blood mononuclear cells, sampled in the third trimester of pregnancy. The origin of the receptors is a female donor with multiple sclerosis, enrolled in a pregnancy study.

CDR3: CASSAGTDTQYF. The CDR3 DNA reads as TGTGCCAGCTCGGCGGGCACAGATACGCAGTATTTT. This rearrangement joins TRBV7-3 to TRBJ2-3; D is undetermined. The CDR3 has 12 amino acids. The germline gives CDR1 SGHTA, CDR2 FQGTGA. V lost 8 bases and J 1 base, leaving 7 bases between the germline ends.

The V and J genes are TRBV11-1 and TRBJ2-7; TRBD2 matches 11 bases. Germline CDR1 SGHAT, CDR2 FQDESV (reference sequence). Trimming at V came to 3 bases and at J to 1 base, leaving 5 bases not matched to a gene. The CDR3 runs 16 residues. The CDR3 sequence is CASSLVLAGVSYEQYF. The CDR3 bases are TGTGCCAGCAGCTTGGTACTAGCGGGAGTGTCCTACGAGCAGTACTTC.

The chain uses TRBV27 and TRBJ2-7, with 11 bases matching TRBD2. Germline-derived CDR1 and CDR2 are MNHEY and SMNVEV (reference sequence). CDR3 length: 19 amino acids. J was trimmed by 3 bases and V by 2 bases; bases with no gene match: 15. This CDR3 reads CASSLRPSPLAGGGYEQYF. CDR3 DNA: TGTGCCAGCAGTTTAAGGCCTTCCCCCCTAGCGGGGGGAGGCTACGAGCAGTACTTC.

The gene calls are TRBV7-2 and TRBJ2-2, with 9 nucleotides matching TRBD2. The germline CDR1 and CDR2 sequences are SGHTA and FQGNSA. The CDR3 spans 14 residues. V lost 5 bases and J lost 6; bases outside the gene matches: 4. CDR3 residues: CASSDKRGAGELFF. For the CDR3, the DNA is TGTGCCAGCAGCGATAAGCGGGGGGCCGGGGAGCTGTTTTTT.

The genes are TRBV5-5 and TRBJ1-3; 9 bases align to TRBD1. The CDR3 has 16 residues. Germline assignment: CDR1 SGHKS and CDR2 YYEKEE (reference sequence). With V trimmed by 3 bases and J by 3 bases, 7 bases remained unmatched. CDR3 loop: CASSSVDRGYGNTIYF. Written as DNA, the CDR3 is TGTGCCAGCAGCTCAGTTGACAGGGGGTATGGAAACACCATATATTTT.

The CDR3, as DNA: TGCGCCAGCAGCCAAGAAACCACAGGGGTTGGGGGCTCCTACGAGCAGTACTTC. Translated: CASSQETTGVGGSYEQYF. This sequence joins TRBV4-3 and TRBJ2-7; the match to TRBD1 covers 7 bases. Losses at the gene ends were 0 bases for V and 0 bases for J; bases not matched to a gene: 11. Germline V gives CDR1 LGHNA, CDR2 YSLEER. This CDR3 is built from 18 residues.

CDR3 in DNA: TGTGCCAGTAGTAGTCCAGGGGGAGGCACCGGGGAGCTGTTTTTT. It translates to CASSSPGGGTGELFF. The genes are TRBV19 and TRBJ2-2; a possible D gene is TRBD1 (7 bases). CDR3 length: 15 amino acids. V lost 4 bases, J lost 4 bases, and 13 bases lay in between. Germline assignment: CDR1 LNHDA and CDR2 SQIVND (reference sequence).

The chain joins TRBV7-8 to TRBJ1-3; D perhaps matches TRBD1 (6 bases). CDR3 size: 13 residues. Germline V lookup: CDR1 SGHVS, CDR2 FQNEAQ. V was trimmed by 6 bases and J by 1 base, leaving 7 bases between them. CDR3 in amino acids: CASRGHSGNTIYF. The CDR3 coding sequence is TGTGCCAGCAGGGGACATTCTGGAAACACCATATATTTT. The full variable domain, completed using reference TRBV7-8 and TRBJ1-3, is GAGVSQSPRYKVAKRGQDVALRCDPISGHVSLFWYQQALGQGPEFLTYFQNEAQLDKSGLPSDRFFAERPEGSVSTLKIQRTQQEDSAVYLCASRGHSGNTIYFGEGSWLTVV.

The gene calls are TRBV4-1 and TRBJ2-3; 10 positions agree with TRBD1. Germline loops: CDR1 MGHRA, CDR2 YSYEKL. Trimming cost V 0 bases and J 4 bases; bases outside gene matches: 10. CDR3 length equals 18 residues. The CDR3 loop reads CASSQDTLGTGVADTQYF. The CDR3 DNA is TGCGCCAGCAGCCAAGACACCCTCGGGACAGGGGTTGCAGATACGCAGTATTTT.

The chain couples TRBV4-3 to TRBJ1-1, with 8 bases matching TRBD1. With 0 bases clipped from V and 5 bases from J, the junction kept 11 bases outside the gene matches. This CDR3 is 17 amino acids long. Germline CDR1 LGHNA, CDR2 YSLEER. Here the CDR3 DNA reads TGCGCCAGCAGCCAAGATCGGGATGGACAGGGCGGGACTGAAGCTTTCTTT. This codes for CASSQDRDGQGGTEAFF.

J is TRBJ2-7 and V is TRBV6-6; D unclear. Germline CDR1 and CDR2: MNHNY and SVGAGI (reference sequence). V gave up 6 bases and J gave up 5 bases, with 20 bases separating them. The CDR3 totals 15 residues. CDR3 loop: CASRPGFGILNEQYF. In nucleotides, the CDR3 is TGTGCCAGCAGACCCGGTTTTGGTATTTTAAACGAGCAGTACTTC.

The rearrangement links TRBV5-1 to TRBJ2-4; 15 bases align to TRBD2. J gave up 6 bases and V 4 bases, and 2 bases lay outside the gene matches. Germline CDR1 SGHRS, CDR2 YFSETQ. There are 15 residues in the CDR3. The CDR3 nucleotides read TGCGCCAGCAGCCTGGGACTAGCGGGGGGAAACATTCAGTACTTC. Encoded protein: CASSLGLAGGNIQYF.

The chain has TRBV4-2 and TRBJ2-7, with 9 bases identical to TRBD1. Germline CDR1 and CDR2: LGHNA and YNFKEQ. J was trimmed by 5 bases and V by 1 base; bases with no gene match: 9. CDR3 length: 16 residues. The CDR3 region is CASSQAGGQGINEQYF. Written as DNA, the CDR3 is TGTGCCAGCAGCCAAGCCGGCGGACAGGGGATCAACGAGCAGTACTTC.

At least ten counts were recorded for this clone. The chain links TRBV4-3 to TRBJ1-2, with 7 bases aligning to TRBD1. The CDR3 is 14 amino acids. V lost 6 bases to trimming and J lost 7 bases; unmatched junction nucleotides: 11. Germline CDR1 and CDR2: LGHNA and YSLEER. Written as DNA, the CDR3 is TGCGCCAGCAGTCCCACGACAGGGATGGCTGGCTACACCTTC. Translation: CASSPTTGMAGYTF.

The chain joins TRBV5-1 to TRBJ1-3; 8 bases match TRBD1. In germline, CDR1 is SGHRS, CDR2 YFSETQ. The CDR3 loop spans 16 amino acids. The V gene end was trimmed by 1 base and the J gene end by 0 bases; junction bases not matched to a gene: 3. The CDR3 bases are TGCGCCAGCAGCTTGTCCGGGACAGGCTCTGGAAACACCATATATTTT. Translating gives CASSLSGTGSGNTIYF.

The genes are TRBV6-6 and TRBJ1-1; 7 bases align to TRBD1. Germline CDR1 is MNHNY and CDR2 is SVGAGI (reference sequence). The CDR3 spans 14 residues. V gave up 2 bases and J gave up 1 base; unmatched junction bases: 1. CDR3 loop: CASSYPGGNTEAFF. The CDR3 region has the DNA TGTGCCAGCAGTTACCCAGGGGGGAACACTGAAGCTTTCTTT.

In DNA form, the CDR3 reads TGTGCCAGCAGCCTGACCGGGACTAGTGGGCGCAATGAGCAGTTCTTC. It specifies CASSLTGTSGRNEQFF. This chain connects TRBV7-3 to TRBJ2-1, with 8 bases aligning to TRBD2. Trimming removed 5 bases from V and 6 bases from J; junction bases left unmatched: 12. The V gene's germline CDR1 is SGHTA and CDR2 FQGTGA. This CDR3 has 16 amino acids.

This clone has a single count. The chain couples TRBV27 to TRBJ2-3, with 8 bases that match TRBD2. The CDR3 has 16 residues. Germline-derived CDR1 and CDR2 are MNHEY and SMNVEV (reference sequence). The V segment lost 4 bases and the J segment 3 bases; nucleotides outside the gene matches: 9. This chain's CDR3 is CASSSWTSPVTDTQYF. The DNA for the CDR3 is TGTGCCAGCAGTTCCTGGACTAGCCCGGTGACAGATACGCAGTATTTT.